This T cell receptor (beta chain) was found in a study of T-cell memory formation after mild COVID-19. Across the whole study: Among the donors, TCR clusters were largely specific to each donor.

Germline V gene sequence: CDR1 SGHTA, CDR2 FQGNSA. Trimming cost V 3 bases and J 0 bases; bases outside gene matches: 1. This CDR3 is built from 14 residues. General study results and limits: Contracting clones, day 15 to 85, had balanced CD4/CD8, and later expanders favored CD4+. Whether day 37 second-wave clones are SARS-CoV-2-specific was not confirmed.

This clonotype was counted many times. The antigen remains undetermined. TCR alpha and TCR beta cDNA libraries carrying sample barcodes and UMIs were produced by 5'RACE using constant-segment primers. MiXCR, run by TCRdb on the 5' RACE reads, gives a single entry per CDR3 protein. This table has about 150,000 distinct CDR3 sequences, 6% to 7% appearing once. The rearrangement links TRBV7-2 to TRBJ1-1, with 7 bases matching TRBD1. The source material was PBMCs or a T cell subset sorted from them (not recorded which). This clonotype was sampled from an adult woman who had mild COVID-19 (a few samples of this study predate the infection). Cell type and time point are not known. The CDR3 loop is CASSLGQMNTEAFF. The CDR3, as DNA: TGTGCCAGCAGCTTGGGACAGATGAACACTGAAGCTTTCTTT.